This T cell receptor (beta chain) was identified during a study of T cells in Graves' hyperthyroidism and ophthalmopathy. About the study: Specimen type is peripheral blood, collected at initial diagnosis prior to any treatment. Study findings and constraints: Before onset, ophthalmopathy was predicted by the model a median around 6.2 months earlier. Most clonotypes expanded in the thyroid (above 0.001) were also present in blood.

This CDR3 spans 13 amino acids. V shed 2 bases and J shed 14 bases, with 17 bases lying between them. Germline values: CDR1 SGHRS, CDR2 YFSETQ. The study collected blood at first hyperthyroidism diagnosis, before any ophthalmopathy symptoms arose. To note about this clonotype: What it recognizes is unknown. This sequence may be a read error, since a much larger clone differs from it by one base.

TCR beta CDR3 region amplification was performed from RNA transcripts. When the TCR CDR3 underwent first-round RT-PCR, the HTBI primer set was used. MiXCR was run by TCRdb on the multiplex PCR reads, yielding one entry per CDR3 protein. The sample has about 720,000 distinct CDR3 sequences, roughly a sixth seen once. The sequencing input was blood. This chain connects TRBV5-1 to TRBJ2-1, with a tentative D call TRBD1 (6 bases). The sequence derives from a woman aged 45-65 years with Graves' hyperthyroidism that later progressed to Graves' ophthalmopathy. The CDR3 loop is CASSFPGRGPEFF. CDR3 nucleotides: TGCGCCAGCAGCTTTCCGGGCAGGGGCCCGGAGTTCTTC.